This T cell receptor beta chain appears in the sequencing data of a study of cytomegalovirus exposure and HLA in healthy donors. Primers: 60 Vbeta forward and 13 Jbeta reverse. Clones were sequenced by immunoSEQ multiplex PCR, and TCRdb holds only the in-frame ones, with some missing. The sample gives about 150,000 clones, approximately 80% of which show up once; 1.5% to 2.5% is in the top ten. CDR1 SGHRS and CDR2 YFSETQ come from the germline V gene. The V end was cut by 0 bases, the J end by 7 bases, with 17 bases between. The CDR3 is 16 residues long. The chain joins TRBV5-1 to TRBJ2-1; D is possibly TRBD2 (6 bases). This TCR was sampled from a man aged 18 to 29 in good health and CMV-seronegative. Sequences were obtained from PBMCs. The CDR3 DNA sequence: TGCGCCAGCAGCTTGGAAGGAGGGATGTTATGGAATGAGCAGTTCTTC. Translated, it gives CASSLEGGMLWNEQFF.